The 2 T cell receptor beta chains in this list originate from one sample, sequenced in a study of OX40 agonist ivuxolimab in advanced cancers. Profiled with immunoSEQ multiplex PCR; TCRdb holds only in-frame clones, not every one. The profile shows around 84,000 clones, approximately 89% of them singletons. This specimen was CD4+ or CD8+ T cells sorted from blood, taken in a trial of the OX40 agonist ivuxolimab. These receptor sequences come from an adult with an advanced solid tumor such as melanoma, head and neck, liver or kidney cancer.

The chain joins TRBV5-4 to TRBJ2-3; tentatively, D is TRBD2 (6 bases). V lost 4 bases and J 0 bases, leaving 15 bases between the germline ends. CDR1 is SGHNT, CDR2 YYREEE, per germline (reference sequence). The CDR3 loop spans 16 amino acids. CDR3 sequence: CASSGRSGLSTDTQYF. The CDR3 nucleotides are TGTGCCAGCAGCGGAAGAAGCGGGCTGAGCACAGATACGCAGTATTTT.

This CDR3 is CASSWDTSGRAPSTDTQYF. In DNA form, the CDR3 reads TGCGCCAGCAGCTGGGACACTAGCGGGAGGGCTCCTAGCACAGATACGCAGTATTTT. The genes are TRBV5-1 and TRBJ2-3; TRBD2 matches at 13 bases. The CDR3 sequence is 19 residues long. J lost 0 bases, V lost 3 bases, and 10 bases had no gene match. Germline CDR1 SGHRS, CDR2 YFSETQ.